This TCR beta chain was recorded in a study of shared clonotypes between healthy human individuals (dated by TCRdb to the early 2020s). A note on the overall study: The cohort comprised a couple of women and a few men aged 18 to 49 years. Per donor, three plates each were used for CD4 naive and CD4 memory, two for CD8 naive, and one for CD8 memory. Blood TCR repertoires of five healthy adults were deeply sequenced to estimate repertoire size and the extent of clonotype sharing between individuals. To increase sequencing depth and limit assay-specific biases, different laboratories used diverse techniques to prepare libraries and sequence TCR repertoires. Each donor's leukapheresis produced roughly between about 0.9 and 9.5 billion PBMCs. Beyond this particular receptor, the publication reports: Even with the large sequencing depth, rarefaction of the sorted-subset datasets indicated that sequencing was incomplete. When several donors were compared, the shared fraction of clonotypes was 5% to 6.5% for naive CD4, over 3% for naive CD8, 2.3% for memory CD4, and 0.35% to 0.4% for memory CD8. Because the study included a small number of donors, the genetic and exposure-history diversity represented was limited. Pairwise subsampling indicated that sequencing depth was expected to affect the degree of clonotype sharing among donors. Higher generation probabilities were observed for clonotypes shared by all four sorted-subset donors than for non-shared clonotypes. Only blood was sampled, and tissue TCR repertoires likely differ from those in blood. Larger estimated clonotype richness was generally found for naive subsets than for memory subsets.

Healthy HIV-negative adults with no recently reported acute infections or vaccinations were included as donors. Every donor was a Caucasian adult residing in Nashville, Tennessee, USA. CD4+ T cells were enriched by magnetic negative selection, after which naive cells were positively selected on CD45RA and the negative fraction was taken as the memory subset. Blood was obtained by leukapheresis, after which PBMCs were separated by Ficoll-Histopaque density gradient centrifugation and cryopreserved in liquid nitrogen vapor phase. Analytical flow cytometry was used to check the purity and quantity of every magnetically sorted T cell population. From each sorted fraction, genomic DNA was isolated and quantified by UV absorbance on a Nanodrop 2000c. Measured from the cysteine to the phenylalanine, the CDR3 is 13 residues long. CDR3 DNA is the only sequence kept; it has 39 bases, read in frame from the first base. V trim: 4 bases; J trim: 14 bases; unmatched bases: 9. CDR1 and CDR2 are drawn from the germline V gene: SGHRS, YFSETQ.

Using the deep immunoSEQ assay, multiplex PCR amplified TCR CDR3 regions from genomic DNA. Extracted genomic DNA from each cell subset was distributed evenly across all wells of several immunoSEQ 96-well plates, and each plate was treated as a replicate. Each replicate PCR for sorted subsets received 150 to 250 ng genomic DNA, equal to roughly 30,000 T cell genomes. Purified libraries were measured with a Qubit 3.0 fluorometer, size-checked on a Bioanalyzer 2100, and measured again with the KAPA Library Quantification kit. Every immunoSEQ 96-well plate was sequenced on a dedicated single-read 150-cycle Illumina NextSeq 550 flow cell. The paper's data handling went like this. Because only junctional sequences without quality scores were contained in the immunoSEQ output, filtering matching that applied to full-length reads could not be performed. To assign V/J genes and CDR3, sequences were annotated using PyIR, a Python wrapper for IgBLAST v1.9, with IMGT germline references. Reads were filtered out if the reads had weak V/J assignments (E-value above 1e-6), no CDR3, stop codons, out-of-frame junctions, or ambiguous translated residues. V3J clonotypes were defined as sequences sharing the same inferred V gene, J gene, and CDR3 amino acid sequence. The percentage overlap between two repertoires was calculated by dividing the number of shared unique clonotypes by the size of the smaller repertoire. RTK rarefaction, the Chao1 estimator, and Recon v2.1 estimates of unobserved clonotypes were used to assess repertoire richness. For all TCRbeta clonotypes obtained by the gDNA method from a handful of donors, generation probabilities were computed with OLGA. Not all clones reach the TCRdb copy of this immuneACCESS table, which keeps in-frame sequences only. Checked studies attribute under half of the gap to unresolved V genes and leave the rest unexplained. V, J and clone size are those of that table, while D and trimming were read from the DNA. For this sample there are about 2.3 million clones; more than 85% appear just once. The biggest ten clones account for under 0.45% of the sample.

Remarks on this clone: No antigen is known for it. The input lacks base qualities; no much larger clone sits a single base away.

The receptor was isolated from a man aged 18 to 30 in good health. Some clones in this sample may be carry-over from other donors' samples. The sample was naive CD4+ T cells from PBMCs. The cell subset or site label here, explained by the study, means: CD45RA+ positively selected. The V and J segments used are TRBV5-1 and TRBJ1-4, and 9 junctional nucleotides match TRBD1. In nucleotides, the sequence is TGCGCCAGCAGCGTGGAACAGGGGGCACGTCTGTTTTTT. The resulting protein is CASSVEQGARLFF. Here the CDR3 is joined to the reference TRBV5-1 and TRBJ1-4 genes, and the full variable domain is: KAGVTQTPRYLIKTRGQQVTLSCSPISGHRSVSWYQQTPGQGLQFLFEYFSETQRNKGNFPGRFSGRQFSNSRSEMNVSTLELGDSALYLCASSVEQGARLFFGSGTQLSVL.